The 3 T cell receptor beta chains listed next were all sequenced from one sample in a study of read filtering for tumor transcriptome and immune sequencing. The library was built from 400 ng RNA with molecular barcoded adaptors for alpha/delta and beta/gamma chains. TCRdb recomputed calls from the reads with MiXCR, one row per CDR3 protein. The sample lists 100,000 to 150,000 distinct CDR3 sequences, over 10% seen once, with 6.5% to 9% in the top ten. The specimen was a population of CD138-negative cells sorted from bone marrow. These receptors came from a donor over 35 with multiple myeloma.

In this sample, this clonotype turned up many times. J is TRBJ2-5 and V is TRBV20-1; D gene ambiguous. CDR1 is DFQATT, CDR2 SNEGSKA, per germline (reference sequence). The CDR3 has 12 residues. V shed 5 bases and J shed 5 bases, with 12 bases lying between them. CDR3 in amino acids: CSALGFKETQYF. CDR3 coding DNA: TGCAGTGCTCTAGGTTTTAAGGAGACCCAGTACTTC.

The table lists this clonotype with many counts. The V gene is TRBV6-4, the J gene TRBJ1-1, with D unresolved. Germline V CDR1 and CDR2: MRHNA, SNTAGT. The CDR3 is 13 residues long. V lost 0 bases, J lost 5 bases, and 7 bases lay in between. In DNA, the CDR3 is TGTGCCAGCAGTGACTCCCTTTCGACTGAAGCTTTCTTT. This gives the protein CASSDSLSTEAFF.

Note on this clonotype: A read error may be the cause here, since a much bigger clone is one base away. CDR3 loop: CASSYGGVNTEASF. The CDR3 nucleotides read TGTGCCAGCAGTTACGGGGGTGTGAACACTGAAGCTTCCTTT. The chain uses TRBV6-2 or TRBV6-3 and TRBJ1-1; tentatively, D is TRBD1 (5 bases). This CDR3 comprises 14 residues. The germline V gene encodes CDR1 MNHEY and CDR2 SVGEGT.